This TCR beta chain is from a study of regulatory T cells in long-lasting Graves disease. Time point reported: newly diagnosed GD, antithyroid drugs for less than 3 months. RNA isolated from PBMCs was used to make the TCR library. Construction of the TCR beta libraries employed iRepertoire HTBI primers in conjunction with Arm-PCR of CDR3 regions. Using its own MiXCR run on the multiplex PCR reads, TCRdb lists one record per CDR3 protein. The table has roughly 610,000 distinct CDR3 sequences, about 15% seen once. There are a few counts of this clonotype. These same records also appear under a second study, on T cells in Graves' hyperthyroidism and ophthalmopathy. That work adds: Most expanded thyroid clonotypes above 0.001 also appeared in blood.

The origin of this receptor is a man aged 18-30 years with Graves disease. This sample comprised peripheral blood mononuclear cells (PBMCs), obtained at new diagnosis, from a patient treated with antithyroid drugs.

CDR3 nucleotide sequence: TGTGCCAGCAGTTTATCGCAGGGGGACTCCTACAATGAGCAGTTCTTC. It is translated as CASSLSQGDSYNEQFF. The chain combines TRBV27 with TRBJ2-1, with TRBD1 identical over 7 bases. The germline gives CDR1 MNHEY, CDR2 SMNVEV (reference sequence). Trimming at V came to 0 bases and at J to 0 bases, leaving 2 bases not matched to a gene. There are 16 residues in the CDR3.